This TCR beta chain was retrieved from a study of vaccination effects on CD4 cells after COVID-19. Under the ViraFEST assay, PBMC were stimulated with viral peptide pools so that antigen-specific CD4+ T cells expanded. Sequencing was performed afterwards. Following 10 days of culture, CD4+ T cells were isolated. Prior SARS-CoV-2 infection was absent in the vaccine recipients, as shown by negative nucleocapsid antibodies. In the cultures, half the medium was exchanged for IL-2 medium on days 3 and 7. Germline CDR1 is SGHAT and CDR2 is FQNNGV. The length of the CDR3 is 15 residues. Trimming pared 5 bases from V and 0 bases from J, leaving 14 bases between. In the case of this clone: Its antigen remains unidentified.

Sequencing was performed with immunoSEQ multiplex PCR; in TCRdb, only in-frame clones are kept and a portion is missing. The profile shows 60,000 to 65,000 clones, over 70% of them singletons. This chain uses TRBV11-2 with TRBJ2-7; D gene ambiguous. The TCR was taken from a human donor who received a COVID-19 vaccine. Here the sequenced sample was CD4+ T cells from PBMCs cultured with HCoV-OC43 spike peptides, taken before COVID-19 vaccination. As to subset: HCoV-OC43 spike overlapping peptide pool stimulation. The CDR3 sequence is CASSLGPPSSYEQYV. The CDR3 nucleotides read TGTGCCAGCAGCCTCGGGCCCCCTAGCTCCTACGAGCAGTACGTC.